This TCR beta chain was identified during a study of T cell changes during pregnancy in multiple sclerosis. Profiled with immunoSEQ multiplex PCR; TCRdb holds only in-frame clones, not every one. This sample has about 27,000 clones, with more than 70% found just once. With 0 bases clipped from V and 5 bases from J, the junction kept 4 bases outside the gene matches. The CDR3 sequence is 15 residues long. Per germline, CDR1 SEHNR and CDR2 FQNEAQ (reference sequence). The genes are TRBV7-9 and TRBJ2-5, with 9 bases identical to TRBD2. The receptor was derived from a female donor with multiple sclerosis, enrolled in a pregnancy study. The sample was CD8+ T cells from peripheral blood mononuclear cells, taken in the second trimester of pregnancy. For the CDR3, the DNA is TGTGCCAGCAGCTTAGCTCTAGCGGGGTCCGAGACCCAGTACTTC. Translated, it gives CASSLALAGSETQYF.